The 10 T cell receptor beta chains presented below share a single source sample, sequenced in a study of sequential checkpoint blockade in melanoma. Assay used: immunoSEQ multiplex PCR; TCRdb lists only in-frame clones, some missing. The sample contains tens of thousands of clones, about 88% of which appear only once. Documented treatment: randomized to nivolumab then ipilimumab (arm A) or the reverse (arm B). The sample was CD8+ T cells sorted from blood (inferred from file names), taken from a patient given nivolumab and ipilimumab in sequence. The receptor source for this set is a human donor with melanoma.

V gene TRBV28 combines with J gene TRBJ2-1, with 8 bases that match TRBD2. Germline CDR1 reads MDHEN; CDR2 reads SYDVKM. This CDR3 comprises 16 residues. The V segment lost 6 bases and the J segment 2 bases; nucleotides outside the gene matches: 9. CDR3: CASSRGGRGPYNEQFF. CDR3 DNA: TGTGCCAGCAGCCGGGGGGGCAGGGGCCCCTACAATGAGCAGTTCTTC.

The chain is built from TRBV9 and TRBJ1-2; D unclear. Trimming left V 0 bases short and J 8 bases short, with 20 bases between. The CDR3 contains 16 residues. CDR1 is SGDLS and CDR2 is YYNGEE in the germline V gene. The CDR3 spells CASSVDLRTLREGYTF. The CDR3 region has the DNA TGTGCCAGCAGCGTAGACTTAAGGACCCTACGGGAAGGCTACACCTTC.

This chain joins TRBV7-2 and TRBJ2-3, with 11 bases fitting TRBD2. The CDR3 runs to 15 residues. Germline V gene data show CDR1 as SGHTA and CDR2 as FQGNSA. The V gene end was trimmed by 5 bases and the J gene end by 4 bases; junction bases not matched to a gene: 5. The CDR3 loop reads CASSPTSGSADTQYF. As DNA, the CDR3 is TGTGCCAGCAGCCCCACTAGCGGGAGTGCAGATACGCAGTATTTT. Filled out from reference TRBV7-2 and TRBJ2-3, the complete variable domain reads GAGVSQSPSNKVTEKGKDVELRCDPISGHTALYWYRQSLGQGLEFLIYFQGNSAPDKSGLPSDRFSAERTGGSVSTLTIQRTQQEDSAVYLCASSPTSGSADTQYFGPGTRLTVL.

The chain recombines TRBV28 with TRBJ2-7, with TRBD2 identical over 9 bases. Trimming at V came to 5 bases and at J to 4 bases, leaving 15 bases not matched to a gene. This CDR3 has 17 amino acids. The germline V gene has CDR1 MDHEN and CDR2 SYDVKM. CDR3 residues: CASSPPVKRGASYEQYV. The CDR3 DNA reads TGTGCCAGCAGTCCACCGGTGAAGCGGGGGGCCTCTTACGAGCAGTACGTC.

This rearrangement joins TRBV6-5 to TRBJ2-5; D is unclear. CDR1 and CDR2 from the germline V gene are MNHEY and SVGAGI. Trimming pared 4 bases from V and 1 base from J, leaving 10 bases between. This CDR3 contains 14 residues. The CDR3 DNA follows: TGTGCCAGCAGTTTGCAGGAAGGCCAAGAGACCCAGTACTTC. It codes for CASSLQEGQETQYF.

The chain recombines TRBV13 with TRBJ1-4, with 8 bases matching TRBD1. The CDR3 spans 14 residues. V shed 0 bases, J shed 6 bases, and the junction held 0 bases outside the gene matches. Looked up from germline, CDR1 is PRHDT and CDR2 is FYEKMQ (reference sequence). The CDR3 DNA reads TGTGCCAGCAGCTTAGGACAGGGGGATGAAAAACTGTTTTTT. It encodes CASSLGQGDEKLFF.

The chain recombines TRBV4-1 with TRBJ1-1; 12 bases are a match to TRBD1. Germline lookup yields CDR1 MGHRA and CDR2 YSYEKL. V lost 4 bases and J lost 4; bases outside the gene matches: 13. CDR3 size: 18 residues. The CDR3 reads CASSPLPGQGAVGTEAFF. As DNA, the CDR3 is TGCGCCAGCAGCCCGCTACCGGGACAGGGGGCCGTAGGCACTGAAGCTTTCTTT.

The table lists this clone with a few counts. The V call is TRBV19, the J call TRBJ1-2; 9 bases are shared with TRBD1. This CDR3 spans 13 amino acids. Germline-derived CDR1 and CDR2 are LNHDA and SQIVND (reference sequence). V shed 5 bases and J 8 bases; nucleotides not matched to a gene: 6. The DNA of the CDR3 is TGTGCCAGTAGTGCCGGGACAGGGAACGGCTACACCTTC. Protein product: CASSAGTGNGYTF.

The chain combines TRBV4-1 with TRBJ1-2; D is perhaps TRBD1 (5 bases). V gave up 2 bases and J gave up 2 bases, with 12 bases separating them. The V gene's germline CDR1 is MGHRA and CDR2 YSYEKL. The CDR3 contains 15 residues. DNA of the CDR3: TGCGCCAGCAGCCAACCCCAGCAGGGAAACTATGGCTACACCTTC. Its protein product is CASSQPQQGNYGYTF.

The chain combines TRBV7-6 with TRBJ2-7, with 8 bases identical to TRBD1. This CDR3 has 13 amino acids. The germline CDR1 and CDR2 sequences are SGHVS and FNYEAQ. J was trimmed by 4 bases and V by 5 bases; bases with no gene match: 4. The CDR3 nucleotides read TGTGCCAGCAGCGTCGGGACAGGATACGAGCAGTACTTC. Amino acid sequence: CASSVGTGYEQYF.